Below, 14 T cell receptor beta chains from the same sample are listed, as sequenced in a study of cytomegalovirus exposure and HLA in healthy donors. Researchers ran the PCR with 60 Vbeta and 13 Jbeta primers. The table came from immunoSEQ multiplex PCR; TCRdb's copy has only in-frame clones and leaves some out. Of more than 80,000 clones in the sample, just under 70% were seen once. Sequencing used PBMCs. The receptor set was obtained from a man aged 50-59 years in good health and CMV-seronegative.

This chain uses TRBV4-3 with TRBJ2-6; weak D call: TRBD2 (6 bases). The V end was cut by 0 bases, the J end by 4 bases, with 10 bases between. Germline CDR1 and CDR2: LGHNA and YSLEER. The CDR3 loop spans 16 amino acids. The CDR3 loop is CASSQDPGGGANVLTF. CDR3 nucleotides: TGCGCCAGCAGCCAAGATCCCGGGGGAGGGGCCAACGTCCTGACTTTC.

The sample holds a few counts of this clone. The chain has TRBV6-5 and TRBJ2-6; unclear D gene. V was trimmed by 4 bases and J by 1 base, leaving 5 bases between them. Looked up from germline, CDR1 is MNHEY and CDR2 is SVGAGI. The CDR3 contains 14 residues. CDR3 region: CASSSLSGANVLTF. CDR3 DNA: TGTGCCAGCAGTTCTCTATCTGGGGCCAACGTCCTGACTTTC.

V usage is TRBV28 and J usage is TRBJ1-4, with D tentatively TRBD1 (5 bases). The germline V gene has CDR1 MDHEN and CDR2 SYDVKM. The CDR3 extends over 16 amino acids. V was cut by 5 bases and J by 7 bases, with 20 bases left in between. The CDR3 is CASSPPLQGASEKLFF. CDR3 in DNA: TGTGCCAGCAGTCCCCCTCTTCAAGGGGCGAGTGAAAAACTGTTTTTT. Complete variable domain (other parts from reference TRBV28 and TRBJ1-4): DVKVTQSSRYLVKRTGEKVFLECVQDMDHENMFWYRQDPGLGLRLIYFSYDVKMKEKGDIPEGYSVSREKKERFSLILESASTNQTSMYLCASSPPLQGASEKLFFGSGTQLSVL.

CDR3 sequence (DNA): TGTGCCAGCAGTTACCGGGGTGAAGCTTTCTTT. This translates into CASSYRGEAFF. This chain connects TRBV6-5 to TRBJ1-1; no firm D call. This CDR3 has 11 residues. V lost 2 bases to trimming and J lost 7 bases, with 5 bases between them. Germline assignment: CDR1 MNHEY and CDR2 SVGAGI.

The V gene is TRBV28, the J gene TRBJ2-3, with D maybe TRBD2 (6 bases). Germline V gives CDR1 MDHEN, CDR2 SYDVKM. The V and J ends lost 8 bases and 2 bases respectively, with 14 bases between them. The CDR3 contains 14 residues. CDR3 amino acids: CASLAVHTTDTQYF. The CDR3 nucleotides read TGTGCCAGCTTAGCGGTGCATACCACAGATACGCAGTATTTT.

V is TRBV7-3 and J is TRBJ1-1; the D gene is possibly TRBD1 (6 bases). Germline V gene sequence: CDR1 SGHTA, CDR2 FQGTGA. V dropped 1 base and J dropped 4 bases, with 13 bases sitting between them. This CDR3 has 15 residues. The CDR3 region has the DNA TGTGCCAGCAGCTTAAACGCAGGGGCCACCACTGAAGCTTTCTTT. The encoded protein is CASSLNAGATTEAFF.

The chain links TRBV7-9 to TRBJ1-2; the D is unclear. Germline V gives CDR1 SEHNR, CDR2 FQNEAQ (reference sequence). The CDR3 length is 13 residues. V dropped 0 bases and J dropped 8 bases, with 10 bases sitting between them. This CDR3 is CASSLAPGWGYTF. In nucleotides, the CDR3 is TGTGCCAGCAGCTTAGCGCCAGGTTGGGGCTACACCTTC.

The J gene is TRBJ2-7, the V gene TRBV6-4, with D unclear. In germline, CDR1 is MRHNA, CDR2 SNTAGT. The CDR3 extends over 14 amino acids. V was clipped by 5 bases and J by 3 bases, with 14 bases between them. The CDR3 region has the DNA TGTGCCAGCAGTCTTGCCTGCCGCGGCTACGAGCAGTACGTC. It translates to CASSLACRGYEQYV.

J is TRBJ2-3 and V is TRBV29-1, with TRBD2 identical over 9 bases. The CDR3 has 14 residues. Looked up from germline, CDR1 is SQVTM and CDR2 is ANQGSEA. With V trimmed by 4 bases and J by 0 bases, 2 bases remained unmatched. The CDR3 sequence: CSVARGGSTDTQYF. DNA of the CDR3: TGCAGCGTTGCGCGGGGGGGCAGCACAGATACGCAGTATTTT.

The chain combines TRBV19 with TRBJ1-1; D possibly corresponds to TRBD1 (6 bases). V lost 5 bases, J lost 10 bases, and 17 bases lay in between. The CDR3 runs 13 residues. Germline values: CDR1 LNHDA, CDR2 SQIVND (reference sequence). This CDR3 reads CASSLRQAGGAFF. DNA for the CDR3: TGTGCCAGTAGTCTCCGACAGGCAGGAGGAGCTTTCTTT.

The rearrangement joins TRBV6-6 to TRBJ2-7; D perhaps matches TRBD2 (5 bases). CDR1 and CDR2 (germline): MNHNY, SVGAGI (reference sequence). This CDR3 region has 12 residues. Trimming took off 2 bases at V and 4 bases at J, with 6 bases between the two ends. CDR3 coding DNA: TGTGCCAGCAGTTACGGGAGATACGAGCAGTACTTC. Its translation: CASSYGRYEQYF.

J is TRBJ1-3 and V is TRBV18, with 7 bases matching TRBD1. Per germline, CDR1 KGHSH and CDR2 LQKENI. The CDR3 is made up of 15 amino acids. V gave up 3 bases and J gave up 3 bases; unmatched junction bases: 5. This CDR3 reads CASSPQTGHGNTIYF. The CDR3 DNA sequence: TGTGCCAGCTCACCGCAGACAGGGCATGGAAACACCATATATTTT.

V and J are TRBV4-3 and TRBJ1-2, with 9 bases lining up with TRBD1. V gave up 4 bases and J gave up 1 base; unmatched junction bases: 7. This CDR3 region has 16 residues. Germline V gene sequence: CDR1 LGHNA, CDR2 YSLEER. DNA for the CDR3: TGCGCCAGCAGCCTAATGGGACAGGGTTTTAACTATGGCTACACCTTC. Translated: CASSLMGQGFNYGYTF.

Written as DNA, the CDR3 is TGTGCCACAGGGGAGTACACCCGGCATGGCTACACCTTC. This gives the protein CATGEYTRHGYTF. The rearrangement uses TRBV10-3 and TRBJ1-2; tentatively, D is TRBD1 (6 bases). There are 13 residues in the CDR3. Germline V lookup: CDR1 ENHRY, CDR2 SYGVKD. V was trimmed by 10 bases and J by 6 bases, leaving 18 bases between them.